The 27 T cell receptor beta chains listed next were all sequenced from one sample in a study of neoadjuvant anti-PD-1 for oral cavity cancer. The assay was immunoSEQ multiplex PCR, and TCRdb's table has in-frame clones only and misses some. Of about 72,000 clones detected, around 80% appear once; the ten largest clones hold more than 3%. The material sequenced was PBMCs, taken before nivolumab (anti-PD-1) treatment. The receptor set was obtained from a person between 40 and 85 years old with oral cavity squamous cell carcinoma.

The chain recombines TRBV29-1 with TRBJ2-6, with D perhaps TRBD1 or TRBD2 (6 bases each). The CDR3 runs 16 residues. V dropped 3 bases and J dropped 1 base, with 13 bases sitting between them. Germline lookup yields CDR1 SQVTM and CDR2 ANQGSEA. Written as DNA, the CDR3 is TGCAGCGTTGATGTCAGGGGAGGTTCTGGGGCCAACGTCCTGACTTTC. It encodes CSVDVRGGSGANVLTF.

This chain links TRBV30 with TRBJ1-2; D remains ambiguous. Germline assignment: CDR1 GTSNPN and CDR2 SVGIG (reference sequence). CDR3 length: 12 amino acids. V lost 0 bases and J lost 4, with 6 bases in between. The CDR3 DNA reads TGTGCCTGGAGTGTACAGCTCTATGGCTACACCTTC. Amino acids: CAWSVQLYGYTF. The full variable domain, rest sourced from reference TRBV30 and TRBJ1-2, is SQTIHQWPATLVQPVGSPLSLECTVEGTSNPNLYWYRQAAGRGLQLLFYSVGIGQISSEVPQNLSASRPQDRQFILSSKKLLLSDSGFYLCAWSVQLYGYTFGSGTRLTVV.

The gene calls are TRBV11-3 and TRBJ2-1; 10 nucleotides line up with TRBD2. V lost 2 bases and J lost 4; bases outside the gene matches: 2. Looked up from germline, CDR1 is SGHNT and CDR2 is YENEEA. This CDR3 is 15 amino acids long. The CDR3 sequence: CASSLTSGKYNEQFF. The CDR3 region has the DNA TGTGCCAGCAGCTTAACTAGCGGGAAGTACAATGAGCAGTTCTTC.

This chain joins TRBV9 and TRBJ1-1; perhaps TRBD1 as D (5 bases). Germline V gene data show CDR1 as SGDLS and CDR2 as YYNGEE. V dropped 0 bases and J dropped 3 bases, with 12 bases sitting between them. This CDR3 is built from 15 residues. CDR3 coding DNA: TGTGCCAGCAGCGTAGGACGGGGGGAGGACACTGAAGCTTTCTTT. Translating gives CASSVGRGEDTEAFF. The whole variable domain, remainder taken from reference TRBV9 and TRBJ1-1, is DSGVTQTPKHLITATGQRVTLRCSPRSGDLSVYWYQQSLDQGLQFLIQYYNGEERAKGNILERFSAQQFPDLHSELNLSSLELGDSALYFCASSVGRGEDTEAFFGQGTRLTVV.

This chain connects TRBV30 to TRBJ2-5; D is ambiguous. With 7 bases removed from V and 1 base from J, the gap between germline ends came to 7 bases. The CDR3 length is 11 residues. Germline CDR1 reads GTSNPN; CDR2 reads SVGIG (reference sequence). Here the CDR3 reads CAYQAQETQYF. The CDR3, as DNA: TGTGCCTACCAGGCCCAAGAGACCCAGTACTTC.

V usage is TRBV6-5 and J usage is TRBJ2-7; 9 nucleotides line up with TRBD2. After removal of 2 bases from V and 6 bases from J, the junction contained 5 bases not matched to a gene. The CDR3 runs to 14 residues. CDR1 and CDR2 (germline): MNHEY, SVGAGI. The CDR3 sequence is CASSYAGGLREQYF. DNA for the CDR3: TGTGCCAGCAGTTACGCGGGGGGGCTACGCGAGCAGTACTTC.

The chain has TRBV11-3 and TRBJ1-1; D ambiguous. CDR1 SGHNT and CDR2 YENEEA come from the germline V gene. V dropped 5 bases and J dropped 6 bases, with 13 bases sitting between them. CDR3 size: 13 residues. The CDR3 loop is CASSGSGGAEAFF. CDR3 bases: TGTGCCAGCAGCGGCTCGGGAGGAGCTGAAGCTTTCTTT.

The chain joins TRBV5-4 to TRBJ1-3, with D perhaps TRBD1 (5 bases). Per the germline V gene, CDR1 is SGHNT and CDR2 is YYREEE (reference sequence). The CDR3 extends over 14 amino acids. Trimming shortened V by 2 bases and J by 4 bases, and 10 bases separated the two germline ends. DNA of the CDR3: TGTGCCAGCAGCTTAGAGGGGTTCGGAAACACCATATATTTT. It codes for CASSLEGFGNTIYF.

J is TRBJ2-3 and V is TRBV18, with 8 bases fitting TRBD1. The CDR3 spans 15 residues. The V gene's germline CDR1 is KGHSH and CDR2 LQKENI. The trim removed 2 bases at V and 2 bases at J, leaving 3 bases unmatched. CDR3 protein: CASSPGQGNTDTQYF. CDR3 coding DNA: TGTGCCAGCTCACCAGGACAGGGTAACACAGATACGCAGTATTTT. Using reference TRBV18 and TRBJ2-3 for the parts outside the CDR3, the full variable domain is NAGVMQNPRHLVRRRGQEARLRCSPMKGHSHVYWYRQLPEEGLKFMVYLQKENIIDESGMPKERFSAEFPKEGPSILRIQQVVRGDSAAYFCASSPGQGNTDTQYFGPGTRLTVL.

In DNA form, the CDR3 reads TGTGCCAGCAGCTCGGTGACTAGCGGGAATGCCAAAAACATTCAGTACTTC. Residues: CASSSVTSGNAKNIQYF. The rearrangement uses TRBV7-8 and TRBJ2-4; TRBD2 matches 11 bases. This CDR3 region has 17 residues. V gave up 4 bases and J gave up 1 base; unmatched junction bases: 6. CDR1 SGHVS and CDR2 FQNEAQ come from the germline V gene.

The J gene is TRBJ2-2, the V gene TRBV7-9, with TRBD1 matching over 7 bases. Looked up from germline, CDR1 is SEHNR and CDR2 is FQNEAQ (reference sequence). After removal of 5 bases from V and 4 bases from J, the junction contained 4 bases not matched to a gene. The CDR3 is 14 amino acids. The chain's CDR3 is CASSLGQFTGELFF. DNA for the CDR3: TGTGCCAGCAGCCTGGGACAGTTCACCGGGGAGCTGTTTTTT. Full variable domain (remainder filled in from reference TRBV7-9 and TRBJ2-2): DTGVSQNPRHKITKRGQNVTFRCDPISEHNRLYWYRQTLGQGPEFLTYFQNEAQLEKSRLLSDRFSAERPKGSFSTLEIQRTEQGDSAMYLCASSLGQFTGELFFGEGSRLTVL.

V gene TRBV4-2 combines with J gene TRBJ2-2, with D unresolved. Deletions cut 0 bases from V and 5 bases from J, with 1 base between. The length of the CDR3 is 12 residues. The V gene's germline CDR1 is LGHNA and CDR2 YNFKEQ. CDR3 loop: CASSQETGELFF. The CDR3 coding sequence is TGTGCCAGCAGCCAAGAAACCGGGGAGCTGTTTTTT.

The CDR3 loop reads CASSEGGGLGANYGYTF. The CDR3 DNA reads as TGTGCCAGCAGTGAAGGGGGAGGTCTGGGGGCTAACTATGGCTACACCTTC. The chain couples TRBV6-1 to TRBJ1-2; D is perhaps TRBD1 (5 bases). The length of the CDR3 is 17 residues. The ends were cut back, 1 base at V and 0 bases at J, with 15 bases in the middle. The germline CDR1 and CDR2 sequences are MNHNS and SASEGT.

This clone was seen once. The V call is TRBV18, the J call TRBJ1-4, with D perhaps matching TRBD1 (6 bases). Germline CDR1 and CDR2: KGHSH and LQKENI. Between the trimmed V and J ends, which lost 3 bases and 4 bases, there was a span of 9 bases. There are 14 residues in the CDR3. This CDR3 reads CASSPDRYNEKLFF. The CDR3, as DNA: TGTGCCAGCTCACCGGACAGATATAATGAAAAACTGTTTTTT.

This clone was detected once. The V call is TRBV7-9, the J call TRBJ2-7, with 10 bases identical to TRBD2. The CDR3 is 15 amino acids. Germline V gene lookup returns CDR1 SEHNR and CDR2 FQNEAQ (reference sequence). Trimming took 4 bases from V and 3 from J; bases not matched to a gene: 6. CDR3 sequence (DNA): TGTGCCAGCAGCTCCGGACTAGCGGCGGGCTACGAGCAGTACTTC. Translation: CASSSGLAAGYEQYF.

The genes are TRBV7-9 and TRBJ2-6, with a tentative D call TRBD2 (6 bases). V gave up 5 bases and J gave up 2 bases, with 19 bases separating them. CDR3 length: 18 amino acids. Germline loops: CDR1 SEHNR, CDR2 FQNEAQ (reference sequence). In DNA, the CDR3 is TGTGCCAGCAGCCCGGGGGATGGGGGTCTCGCTGGGGCCAACGTCCTGACTTTC. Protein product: CASSPGDGGLAGANVLTF.

Written as DNA, the CDR3 is TGTGCCAGCAGCTCGGGGGACAGAAGCACAGATACGCAGTATTTT. This translates into CASSSGDRSTDTQYF. V gene TRBV5-5 combines with J gene TRBJ2-3; perhaps TRBD1 as D (7 bases). V dropped 3 bases and J dropped 0 bases, with 11 bases sitting between them. CDR1 SGHKS and CDR2 YYEKEE come from the germline V gene (reference sequence). CDR3 length: 15 residues.

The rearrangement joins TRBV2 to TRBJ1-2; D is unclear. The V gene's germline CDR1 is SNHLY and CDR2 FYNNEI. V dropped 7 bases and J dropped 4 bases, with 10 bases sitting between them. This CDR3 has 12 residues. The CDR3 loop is CASTKDGYGYTF. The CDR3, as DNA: TGTGCCAGCACTAAGGACGGCTATGGCTACACCTTC.

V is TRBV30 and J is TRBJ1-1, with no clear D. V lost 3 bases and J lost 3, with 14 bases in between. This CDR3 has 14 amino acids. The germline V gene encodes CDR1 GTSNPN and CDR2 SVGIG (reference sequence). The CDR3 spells CAWRSRVGYTEAFF. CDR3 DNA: TGTGCCTGGAGGTCCCGGGTAGGATACACTGAAGCTTTCTTT.

The CDR3 coding sequence is TGTGCCAGCAGCCCTCGAGAGACCCAGTACTTC. Encoded protein: CASSPRETQYF. The rearrangement links TRBV7-9 to TRBJ2-5; the D is unclear. This CDR3 spans 11 amino acids. Germline V gene lookup returns CDR1 SEHNR and CDR2 FQNEAQ (reference sequence). V lost 5 bases and J lost 4, with 5 bases in between.

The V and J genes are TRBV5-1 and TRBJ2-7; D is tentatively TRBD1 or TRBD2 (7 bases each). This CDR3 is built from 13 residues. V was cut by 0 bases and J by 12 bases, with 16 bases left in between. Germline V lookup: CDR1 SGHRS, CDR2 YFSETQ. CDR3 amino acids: CASSLVLGGDRYF. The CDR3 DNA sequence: TGCGCCAGCAGCTTGGTCCTAGGGGGGGACAGGTACTTC.

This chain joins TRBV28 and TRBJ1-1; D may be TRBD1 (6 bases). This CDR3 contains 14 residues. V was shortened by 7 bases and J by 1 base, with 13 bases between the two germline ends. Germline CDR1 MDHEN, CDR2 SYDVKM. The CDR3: CASIKGGSNTEAFF. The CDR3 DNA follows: TGTGCCAGCATCAAGGGGGGGTCGAACACTGAAGCTTTCTTT.

CDR3 loop: CASSLLAWGGSQETQYF. The DNA for the CDR3 is TGCGCCAGCAGCCTGCTCGCCTGGGGCGGGAGCCAAGAGACCCAGTACTTC. V usage is TRBV4-1 and J usage is TRBJ2-5, with TRBD2 matching 7 bases. CDR1 and CDR2 (germline): MGHRA, YSYEKL. V was clipped by 4 bases and J by 1 base; unmatched bases: 12. There are 17 residues in the CDR3.

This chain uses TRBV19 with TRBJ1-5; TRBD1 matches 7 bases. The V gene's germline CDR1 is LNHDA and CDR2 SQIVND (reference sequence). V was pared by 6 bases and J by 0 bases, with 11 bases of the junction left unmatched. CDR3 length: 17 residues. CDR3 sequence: CASSPDRPSYSNQPQHF. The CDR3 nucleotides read TGTGCCAGTAGCCCGGACAGGCCCTCGTATAGCAATCAGCCCCAGCATTTT.

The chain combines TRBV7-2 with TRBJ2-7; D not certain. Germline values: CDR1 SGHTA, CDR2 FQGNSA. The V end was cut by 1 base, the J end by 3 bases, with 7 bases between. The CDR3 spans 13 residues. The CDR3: CASSLGVLYEQYF. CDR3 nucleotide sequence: TGTGCCAGCAGCTTAGGGGTCCTCTACGAGCAGTACTTC. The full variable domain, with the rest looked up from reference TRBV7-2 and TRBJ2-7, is GAGVSQSPSNKVTEKGKDVELRCDPISGHTALYWYRQSLGQGLEFLIYFQGNSAPDKSGLPSDRFSAERTGGSVSTLTIQRTQQEDSAVYLCASSLGVLYEQYFGPGTRLTVT.

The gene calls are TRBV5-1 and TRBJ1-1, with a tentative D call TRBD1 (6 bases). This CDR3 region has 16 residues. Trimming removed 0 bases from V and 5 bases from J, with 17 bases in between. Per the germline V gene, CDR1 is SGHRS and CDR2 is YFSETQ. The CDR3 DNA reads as TGCGCCAGCAGCTTGGACCTGGACAGTTTCGGGACTGAAGCTTTCTTT. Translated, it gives CASSLDLDSFGTEAFF.

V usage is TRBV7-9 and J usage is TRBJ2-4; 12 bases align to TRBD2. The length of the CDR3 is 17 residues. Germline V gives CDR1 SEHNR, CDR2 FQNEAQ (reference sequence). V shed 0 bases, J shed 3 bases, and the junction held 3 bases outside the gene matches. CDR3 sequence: CASSLATSGRDKNIQYF. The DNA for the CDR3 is TGTGCCAGCAGCTTAGCGACTAGCGGGAGAGACAAAAACATTCAGTACTTC. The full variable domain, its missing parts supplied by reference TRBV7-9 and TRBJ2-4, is DTGVSQNPRHKITKRGQNVTFRCDPISEHNRLYWYRQTLGQGPEFLTYFQNEAQLEKSRLLSDRFSAERPKGSFSTLEIQRTEQGDSAMYLCASSLATSGRDKNIQYFGAGTRLSVL.